One TCR beta chain is described in this entry. This record belongs to a study of blood T cell repertoires in COVID-19. Study as a whole: T cells, B-cell-depleted T cells, or PBMCs supplied cDNA or gDNA.

Clones were sequenced by immunoSEQ multiplex PCR, and TCRdb holds only the in-frame ones, with some missing. The sample shows nearly 250,000 clones, approximately 84% of them seen only once. Germline V lookup: CDR1 LNHDA, CDR2 SQIVND (reference sequence). After removal of 5 bases from V and 2 bases from J, the junction contained 2 bases not matched to a gene. CDR3 length: 14 amino acids. The sequence was obtained from an elderly woman with acute or convalescent COVID-19. J is TRBJ1-2 and V is TRBV19; 10 bases are a match to TRBD1. The sample was peripheral blood. CDR3 in DNA: TGTGCCAGTAGTGGGGACAGGGGAAACTATGGCTACACCTTC. It is translated as CASSGDRGNYGYTF.